This entry features one T cell receptor (beta chain) sequence. This sample was taken from a study of shared clonotypes between healthy human individuals. The CDR3 runs to 13 residues. Germline CDR1 reads LNHNV; CDR2 reads YYDKDF (reference sequence). Trimming took off 3 bases at V and 4 bases at J, with 9 bases between the two ends. Data came from immunoSEQ multiplex PCR; TCRdb stores just in-frame clones and leaves some out. The table includes some 2,400,000 clones, roughly 95% detected once. The material sequenced was naive CD4+ T cells sorted from blood. As for subset: CD45RA+ positively selected. This TCR came from a man aged 18 to 30 in good health. The chain couples TRBV15 to TRBJ1-2; D ambiguous. This CDR3 is CATSRGNSYGYTF. DNA of the CDR3: TGTGCCACCAGCAGGGGTAACTCCTATGGCTACACCTTC.